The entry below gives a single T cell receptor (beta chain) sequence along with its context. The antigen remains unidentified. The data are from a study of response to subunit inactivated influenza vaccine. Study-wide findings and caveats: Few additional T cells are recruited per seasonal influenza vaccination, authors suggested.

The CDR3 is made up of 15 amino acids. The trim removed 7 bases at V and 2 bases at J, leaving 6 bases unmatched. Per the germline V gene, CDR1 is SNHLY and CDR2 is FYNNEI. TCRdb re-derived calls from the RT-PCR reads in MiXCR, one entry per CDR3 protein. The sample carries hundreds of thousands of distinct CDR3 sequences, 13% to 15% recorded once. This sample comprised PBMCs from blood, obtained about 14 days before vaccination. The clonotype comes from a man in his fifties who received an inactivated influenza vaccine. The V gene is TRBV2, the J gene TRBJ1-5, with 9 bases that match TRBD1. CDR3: CASTDRGGRNQPQHF. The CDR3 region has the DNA TGTGCCAGCACGGACAGGGGCGGGCGCAATCAGCCCCAGCATTTT. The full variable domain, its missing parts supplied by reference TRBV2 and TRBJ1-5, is EPEVTQTPSHQVTQMGQEVILRCVPISNHLYFYWYRQILGQKVEFLVSFYNNEISEKSEIFDDQFSVERPDGSNFTLKIRSTKLEDSAMYFCASTDRGGRNQPQHFGDGTRLSIL.